A selection of T cell receptor beta chains follows, all from one sample in a study of cytomegalovirus exposure and HLA in healthy donors. Method: immunoSEQ multiplex PCR; TCRdb's copy keeps in-frame clones and lacks some. This table holds about 130,000 clones, over 75% found once. Sequencing input: PBMCs. The source of these receptors is a boy younger than 18 in good health and CMV-seronegative. Each CDR3 is given with its conserved first and last residue. The D gene is left open where the match is weak. The listing skips clone size in some rows; elsewhere it reads once, few, many or a size class.

V gene	D gene	J gene	CDR3 length	clone size	CDR3 protein	CDR3 DNA
TRBV19	TRBD1	TRBJ1-2	15	once	CASSDRTGGNYGYTF	TGTGCCAGTAGTGACAGGACAGGAGGTAACTATGGCTACACCTTC
TRBV2	.	TRBJ1-2	16	.	CASSEATGRANYGYTF	TGTGCCAGCAGTGAAGCAACAGGGAGGGCTAACTATGGCTACACCTTC
TRBV29-1	.	TRBJ2-7	13	.	CSVVSGTNYEQYF	TGCAGCGTTGTCTCCGGGACAAACTACGAGCAGTACTTC
TRBV6-1	.	TRBJ1-3	15	.	CASSEQISSGNTIYF	TGTGCCAGCAGTGAACAGATCTCCTCTGGAAACACCATATATTTT
TRBV4-1	TRBD1	TRBJ2-7	15	once	CASSQPGQGSYEQYF	TGCGCCAGCAGCCAACCGGGACAGGGGTCGTACGAGCAGTACTTC
TRBV19	TRBD1	TRBJ2-6	17	.	CASSIGTGVSGANVLTF	TGTGCCAGTAGTATCGGGACAGGAGTCTCTGGGGCCAACGTCCTGACTTTC
TRBV7-2	.	TRBJ1-2	16	.	CASSLYQGEANYGYTF	TGTGCCAGCAGCTTATATCAGGGTGAGGCTAACTATGGCTACACCTTC
TRBV4-1	.	TRBJ1-5	14	.	CASSHERGGQPQHF	TGCGCCAGCAGCCATGAACGGGGGGGGCAGCCCCAGCATTTT
TRBV9	.	TRBJ1-1	15	.	CASSVMATGNTEAFF	TGTGCCAGCAGCGTAATGGCGACAGGGAACACTGAAGCTTTCTTT
TRBV5-4	.	TRBJ2-3	14	.	CASSLEDWVDTQYF	TGTGCCAGCAGCTTGGAGGACTGGGTGGATACGCAGTATTTT
TRBV4-3	TRBD1	TRBJ2-2	18	once	CASSQGAGQGTNTGELFF	TGCGCCAGCAGCCAAGGGGCGGGACAGGGGACGAACACCGGGGAGCTGTTTTTT
TRBV19	.	TRBJ2-3	15	.	CASSRQASSTDTQYF	TGTGCCAGTAGTAGACAGGCATCTAGCACAGATACGCAGTATTTT
TRBV29-1	.	TRBJ1-2	14	.	CSVERTALNYGYTF	TGCAGCGTTGAAAGGACAGCTCTTAACTATGGCTACACCTTC
TRBV5-1	.	TRBJ2-7	15	.	CASSLATGRDYEQYF	TGCGCCAGCAGCTTGGCTACAGGAAGGGACTACGAGCAGTACTTC
TRBV7-9	.	TRBJ1-4	15	.	CASSLLGGDREKLFF	TGTGCCAGCAGCTTGCTGGGTGGAGACCGTGAAAAACTGTTTTTT
TRBV4-1	TRBD1	TRBJ2-4	17	.	CASSQAGQRLAKNIQYF	TGCGCCAGCAGCCAAGCGGGACAGCGACTAGCCAAAAACATTCAGTACTTC
TRBV30	TRBD1	TRBJ1-3	16	.	CAWSVQGANSGNTIYF	TGTGCCTGGAGTGTACAGGGGGCCAACTCTGGAAACACCATATATTTT
TRBV29-1	.	TRBJ2-7	14	.	CSVGGRDRRYEQYF	TGCAGCGTGGGGGGGCGGGACAGGAGATACGAGCAGTACTTC
TRBV29-1	.	TRBJ2-7	14	.	CSVAGRWSSYEQYF	TGCAGCGTTGCTGGGAGGTGGAGCTCCTACGAGCAGTACTTC
TRBV4-3	TRBD2	TRBJ2-1	16	few	CASSQDPSGAYNEQFF	TGCGCCAGCAGCCAAGATCCTAGCGGGGCCTACAATGAGCAGTTCTTC
TRBV4-2	.	TRBJ2-7	15	.	CASSQDWGVSYEQYF	TGTGCCAGCAGCCAAGATTGGGGAGTCAGCTACGAGCAGTACTTC
TRBV27	.	TRBJ2-7	13	.	CASSFFPHYEQYF	TGTGCCAGCAGTTTCTTCCCACACTACGAGCAGTACTTC
TRBV5-4	.	TRBJ1-1	14	few	CASTQGGSDTEAFF	TGTGCCAGCACTCAGGGAGGGTCCGACACTGAAGCTTTCTTT
TRBV7-2	TRBD1	TRBJ1-5	14	.	CASSIDRVSITQHF	TGTGCCAGCAGCATCGACAGGGTCTCGATCACCCAGCATTTT
TRBV6-6	.	TRBJ1-5	15	few	CASRAEGGENQPQHF	TGTGCCAGTCGGGCGGAAGGGGGGGAAAATCAGCCCCAGCATTTT
TRBV7-2	.	TRBJ2-7	14	.	CASSPDTISYEQYF	TGTGCCAGCAGCCCGGACACGATTTCCTACGAGCAGTACTTC
TRBV5-1	TRBD2	TRBJ2-3	14	.	CASTSGGAGDTQYF	TGCGCCAGCACTAGCGGGGGGGCAGGAGATACGCAGTATTTT
TRBV7-9	TRBD2	TRBJ2-1	13	.	CASSLGAAGGEFF	TGTGCCAGCAGCTTAGGAGCTGCGGGAGGAGAGTTCTTC
TRBV7-2	.	TRBJ1-2	15	.	CASSLSGRGDYGYTF	TGTGCCAGCAGCTTATCAGGGAGGGGCGACTATGGCTACACCTTC
TRBV30	TRBD2	TRBJ2-3	13	.	CAWTSLAGDTQYF	TGTGCCTGGACGTCCCTAGCGGGAGATACGCAGTATTTT
TRBV2	TRBD1	TRBJ1-1	14	.	CASTGTGQGREAFF	TGTGCCAGCACCGGGACAGGGCAAGGCCGTGAAGCTTTCTTT
TRBV19	TRBD1	TRBJ1-1	13	.	CATRGQMNTEAFF	TGTGCCACTAGGGGACAGATGAACACTGAAGCTTTCTTT
TRBV5-1	.	TRBJ2-7	16	once	CASSPSISGLIYEQYF	TGCGCCAGCAGCCCCTCTATATCAGGACTCATCTACGAGCAGTACTTC
TRBV7-9	.	TRBJ2-7	13	.	CASSLATNHEQYF	TGTGCCAGCAGCTTAGCAACAAACCACGAGCAGTACTTC
TRBV4-1	TRBD1	TRBJ1-5	15	.	CASSQLTGGRQPQHF	TGCGCCAGCAGCCAACTGACAGGGGGAAGGCAGCCCCAGCATTTT
TRBV5-4	TRBD1	TRBJ2-2	17	.	CASSLGGDRADTGELFF	TGTGCCAGCAGCTTGGGTGGGGACAGGGCCGACACCGGGGAGCTGTTTTTT
TRBV19	.	TRBJ1-1	14	.	CASSIRDMNTEAFF	TGTGCCAGTAGTATCAGGGACATGAACACTGAAGCTTTCTTT
TRBV6-1	.	TRBJ1-1	11	few	CASSRNTEAFF	TGTGCCAGCAGCAGGAACACTGAAGCTTTCTTT
TRBV6-5	.	TRBJ2-5	12	.	CASSVMGGTQYF	TGTGCCAGCAGTGTGATGGGGGGGACCCAGTACTTC
TRBV28	.	TRBJ2-5	13	.	CASSGGTVGTQYF	TGTGCCAGCAGTGGAGGGACTGTGGGGACCCAGTACTTC
TRBV7-3	.	TRBJ1-6	14	.	CASSAGLGTTPLHF	TGTGCCAGCAGCGCGGGCCTGGGGACAACACCCCTCCACTTT
TRBV30	.	TRBJ1-1	12	.	CAWSAGMAEAFF	TGTGCCTGGAGTGCAGGGATGGCTGAAGCTTTCTTT